The rows below give T cell receptor beta chains drawn from one sample of a study of post-analysis software for immune sequencing data. TCRdb re-called the PCR reads through MiXCR, storing one row per CDR3 protein. The sample contains under 650,000 distinct CDR3 sequences, 44% of which appear only once. Input material: blood. The receptors here all came from a girl aged 5-17 years with multiple sclerosis. Both conserved end residues are part of each CDR3. The order of the fields is J gene, clone size, D gene, V gene, CDR3 DNA, CDR3 protein. The D gene is left open where the match is weak. Size is stated for part of the rows, as once, few or many counts, or as a class when the clone is expanded.

TRBJ2-1 NA NA TRBV12-3/TRBV12-4 TGTGCCACCCAATCGAGCAGGGTCGTTATTGAGCAGTTCTTC CATQSSRVVIEQFF
TRBJ1-6 NA TRBD1 TRBV7-6 TGTGCCAGCAGCCCCGGGACAGGGGGCGCCTATAATTCACCCCTCCACTTT CASSPGTGGAYNSPLHF
TRBJ2-4 NA NA TRBV5-1 TGCGCCAGCAGCAACCGGCCCATCCCAGGGCGGACCAAAAACATTCAGTACTTC CASSNRPIPGRTKNIQYF
TRBJ2-1 few TRBD2 TRBV3-1 TGTGCCAGCAGCCAGGGGGGACTAGCGGGGGGGTACTTCTACAATGAGCAGTTCTTC CASSQGGLAGGYFYNEQFF
TRBJ2-7 NA NA TRBV20-1 TGCAGTGCGGTACCTCGGGTTCTGAGAGAGCAGTACTTC CSAVPRVLREQYF
TRBJ2-1 NA NA TRBV29-1 TGCAGCGCTCAAGGAGATTCCTACAATGAGCAGTTCTTC CSAQGDSYNEQFF
TRBJ2-7 once TRBD1 TRBV20-1 TGCAGTGCTCTAATTTACAGGGGTAATAATGAAGAGCAGTACTTC CSALIYRGNNEEQYF
TRBJ2-5 few TRBD2 TRBV29-1 TGCAGCGTTGCCGCGACTAGCGGGAGGGAGACCCAGTACTTC CSVAATSGRETQYF
TRBJ2-1 NA TRBD2 TRBV4-1 TGCGCCAGCAGCCATGTAGATATGGGACTAGCGGGAGCTCATGAGCAGTTCTTC CASSHVDMGLAGAHEQFF
TRBJ2-3 NA NA TRBV12-3/TRBV12-4 TGTGCCAGCAGTAAATTGGGAGCAGATATGCAGTATTTT CASSKLGADMQYF
TRBJ2-7 NA NA TRBV12-3/TRBV12-4 TGTGCCAGCAGGTTGGACAATCTCTACGAGCAGTACTTC CASRLDNLYEQYF
TRBJ2-2 few NA TRBV24-1 TGTGCCACCAGTGACCCCCCGGGACTCCTAGCCCAGGAAAACACCGGGGAGCTGTTTTTT CATSDPPGLLAQENTGELFF
TRBJ2-1 once NA TRBV7-2 TGTGCCAGCAGCTTTAATCTTGGCATTACGGTTCCGTCCTATGAGCAGTTCTTC CASSFNLGITVPSYEQFF
TRBJ2-1 NA NA TRBV20-1 TGCAGTGCTAGAGAGGTATGGGAACAGCCTAGCTCCTACAATGAGCAGTTCTTC CSAREVWEQPSSYNEQFF
TRBJ2-1 NA NA TRBV6-1 TGTGCCAGCAGGGTCTGGGGGTCCAATGAGCAGTTCTTC CASRVWGSNEQFF
TRBJ1-2 NA NA TRBV12-3/TRBV12-4 TGTGCCAGCAGCCCCCGATGGATCAGCTCTAACTATGGCTACACCTTC CASSPRWISSNYGYTF
TRBJ2-5 NA NA TRBV6-5 TGTGCCAGCAGTCCGCCGGGGGGCGGAAAGACCCAGTACTTC CASSPPGGGKTQYF
TRBJ1-5 NA TRBD1 TRBV12-3/TRBV12-4 TGTGCCAGCAGTCGAAACAGGGGCGGTCATCAGCCCCAGCATTTT CASSRNRGGHQPQHF
TRBJ2-1 NA TRBD1 TRBV7-9 TGTGCCAGCAGCTTACTGCAGGGGGATGAGCAGTTCTTC CASSLLQGDEQFF
TRBJ1-2 few NA TRBV6-6 TGTGCCAGCAGTTACCCCCAAACCTATGGCTACACCTTC CASSYPQTYGYTF
TRBJ2-3 NA TRBD2 TRBV12-3/TRBV12-4 TGTGCCAGCAGACAAGCGGGAGCAGATACGCAGTATTTT CASRQAGADTQYF
TRBJ2-7 NA NA TRBV28 TGTGCCAGCAGCGAGGGACTTTTCTACGAGCAGTACTTC CASSEGLFYEQYF
TRBJ2-1 NA NA TRBV5-1 TGCGCCAGCAGCTTGGGAAAAGCAGGGTTAAGGAATGAGCAGTTCTTC CASSLGKAGLRNEQFF
TRBJ2-1 NA NA TRBV25-1 TGTGCCAGCAGTGAATTCGTCTCCTACAATGAGCAGTTCTTC CASSEFVSYNEQFF
TRBJ2-7 NA NA TRBV5-1 TGCGCCAGCAGCCCGGGGGTCCCCTCCTACGAGCAGTACTTC CASSPGVPSYEQYF
TRBJ2-5 NA TRBD2 TRBV29-1 TGCAGCGTTGATGGACTAGCGGGAAGGGGGGAGACCCAGTACTTC CSVDGLAGRGETQYF